These T cell receptor beta chains were read from a single sample in a study of shared T cell receptors in the human thymus. Repertoires were generated with immunoSEQ multiplex PCR, while TCRdb's copy carries only in-frame clones and drops some. Here the sample spans 500,000 to 750,000 clones, approximately 90% being singletons. The sample also formed part of further work on human thymus T cells.

Sample: thymocytes. These receptors came from a boy under two years old with a congenital heart defect. CDR3s include the opening cysteine and the closing phenylalanine or tryptophan. D genes are given only for firm matches. Some rows mark clone size as missing; the rest say once, few, many or name a class of expanded clone.

>TRBD2|20|TRBV29-1|TRBJ2-7|NA
TGCAGCGTTGAGCCAATCGTGGGAGAACTAGCGGCCCGGATCAACACCGAGCAGTACTTC
CSVEPIVGELAARINTEQYF
>NA|9|TRBV6-1|TRBJ2-5|NA
TGTGCCACCCGGGAGACCCAGTACTTC
CATRETQYF
>NA|15|TRBV19|TRBJ1-2|NA
TGTGCCAGTAGTATCCGATCGGACAGTTTCTATGGCTACACCTTC
CASSIRSDSFYGYTF
>TRBD2|22|TRBV10-2|TRBJ2-7|NA
TGCGCCAGCCCCCTAAGGACAGTGAAGCCGGGACTAGCGGGAGGGCCGGGCTACGAGCAGTACTTC
CASPLRTVKPGLAGGPGYEQYF
>TRBD2|18|TRBV4-2|TRBJ2-7|NA
TGTGCCAGCAGCCCTTTCCCGACTAGCGGGTCGGTGCGGGCCGAGCAGTACTTC
CASSPFPTSGSVRAEQYF
>TRBD2|20|TRBV27|TRBJ2-5|once
TGTGCCAGCAGTTTAAGAGTACTCGGGAGGGCCCTGGTGGGTAAAGAGACCCAGTACTTC
CASSLRVLGRALVGKETQYF
>NA|17|TRBV27|TRBJ2-2|NA
TGTGCCAGCGGACTGGGTGTGAGTGCCGGTGGCACCGGGGAGCTGTTTTTT
CASGLGVSAGGTGELFF
>TRBD1|15|TRBV7-2|TRBJ1-1|NA
TGTGCCAGCAGCTTAGAGGGACAGGGGAACACTGAAGCTTTCTTT
CASSLEGQGNTEAFF
>NA|15|TRBV5-4|TRBJ1-2|few
TGTGCCAGCAGCCCCATTAGGGGGGGCCGGTATGGCTACACCTTC
CASSPIRGGRYGYTF
>NA|13|TRBV6-1|TRBJ2-1|NA
TGTGCCAGCTTTCGCAGCTCCTACAATGAGCAGTTCTTC
CASFRSSYNEQFF
>NA|14|TRBV10-3|TRBJ1-1|NA
TGTGCCATCAGTGAGTTACCAGAAAACACTGAAGCTTTCTTT
CAISELPENTEAFF
>TRBD2|18|TRBV7-6|TRBJ2-1|NA
TGTGCCAGCAGCTTAGGCCTAGCGGGACCCTACTCCTACAATGAGCAGTTCTTC
CASSLGLAGPYSYNEQFF
>TRBD2|15|TRBV5-6|TRBJ2-7|NA
TGTGCCAGCAGCTTGGAGCTAGCGGGGGCCTACGAGCAGTACTTC
CASSLELAGAYEQYF
>TRBD1|12|TRBV7-2|TRBJ1-2|NA
TGTGCCAGCAGCGGACGGGACAGGGTGTACACCTTC
CASSGRDRVYTF
>TRBD2|17|TRBV4-3|TRBJ2-7|NA
TGCGCCAGCAGCCAAGATCTGCGGGAGGCTCCATGGCACGAGCAGTACTTC
CASSQDLREAPWHEQYF
>TRBD1|15|TRBV5-1|TRBJ1-5|NA
TGCGCCAGCAGCTTGGACGGGACAGCCAATCAGCCCCAGCATTTT
CASSLDGTANQPQHF
>TRBD1|16|TRBV11-3|TRBJ2-7|NA
TGTGCCAGCAGCGATTATCCCCGGGACAGGGGGCTCGAGCAGTACTTC
CASSDYPRDRGLEQYF
>NA|16|TRBV12-5|TRBJ2-7|NA
TGTGCTAGTGGTTCGGACCCGGGACTCCCGTCCGGGGAGCAGTACTTC
CASGSDPGLPSGEQYF
>TRBD2|17|TRBV11-3|TRBJ2-2|NA
TGTGCCAGCAGCTTAGATCTTGCGGGAGGGAACACCGGGGAGCTGTTTTTT
CASSLDLAGGNTGELFF
>TRBD2|15|TRBV7-2|TRBJ2-7|NA
TGTGCCAGCAGCAGCGGACTAGCGGGGACGCGCGAGCAGTACTTC
CASSSGLAGTREQYF
>NA|13|TRBV10-3|TRBJ2-1|NA
TGTGCCATCAGTGGTTCCCCCCTCGGGGAGCAGTTCTTC
CAISGSPLGEQFF
>TRBD2|18|TRBV5-4|TRBJ2-1|NA
TGTGCCAGCAGCTTGGCCGGGACTAGCGGGAGGATTGGCCATGAGCAGTTCTTC
CASSLAGTSGRIGHEQFF
>NA|15|TRBV28|TRBJ2-1|NA
TGTGCCAGCAGTTTATGGTCTAAAACCTACAATGAGCAGTTCTTC
CASSLWSKTYNEQFF
>TRBD1|13|TRBV6-6|TRBJ2-7|NA
TGTGCCACTCGAGGGACAGGGTCCTACGAGCAGTACTTC
CATRGTGSYEQYF
>NA|16|TRBV16|TRBJ2-5|NA
TGTGCCAGCAGCCAATCGGATCCGGGGGACCAAGAGACCCAGTACTTC
CASSQSDPGDQETQYF
>TRBD2|15|TRBV28|TRBJ2-1|NA
TGTGCCAGCAGTTTAGCCCCCGGGGGGAACAATGAGCAGTTCTTC
CASSLAPGGNNEQFF
>NA|15|TRBV5-1|TRBJ2-6|NA
TGCGCCAGCAGCTTGTTTGAGTCTGGGGCCAACGTCCTGACTTTC
CASSLFESGANVLTF
>TRBD1|17|TRBV2|TRBJ2-2|NA
TGTGCCAGCAGCCGACAGGGGCGCCGTCTGAACACCGGGGAGCTGTTTTTT
CASSRQGRRLNTGELFF
>TRBD2|16|TRBV10-2|TRBJ2-7|NA
TGCGCCAGCACCGTAAACTTAGCGGGAGTTTACCACGAGCAGTACTTC
CASTVNLAGVYHEQYF
>TRBD1|13|TRBV5-4|TRBJ2-1|NA
TGTGCCAGCAGCTCAACAGGGGGCAATGAGCAGTTCTTC
CASSSTGGNEQFF
>TRBD2|19|TRBV4-2|TRBJ2-3|NA
TGTGCCAGCAGCCAAGCCCCCCGACTAGCGGGAGCGGGCACAGATACGCAGTATTTT
CASSQAPRLAGAGTDTQYF
>NA|16|TRBV29-1|TRBJ2-6|NA
TGCAGCGTTGGGGCGAGCTTCGCCTCTGGGGCCAACGTCCTGACTTTC
CSVGASFASGANVLTF
>TRBD2|15|TRBV5-6|TRBJ2-7|once
TGTGCCAGCAGCTATAGCGGGAGGTTCGGCTACGAGCAGTACTTC
CASSYSGRFGYEQYF
>NA|11|TRBV11-2|TRBJ2-3|NA
TGTGCCAGCTCCTTCACAGATACGCAGTATTTT
CASSFTDTQYF
>NA|13|TRBV19|TRBJ1-5|NA
TGTGCCAGTAGTATCCCTGGACAACGGCCCCAGCATTTT
CASSIPGQRPQHF
>TRBD2|15|TRBV27|TRBJ2-7|NA
TGTGCCACCGGGACTAGCGGGAGGGCCTTGGACGAGCAGTACTTC
CATGTSGRALDEQYF
>TRBD2|17|TRBV19|TRBJ2-7|NA
TGTGCCAGTAGTATGGGGACTAGCGGGAGGCAGTCCTACGAGCAGTACTTC
CASSMGTSGRQSYEQYF
>NA|15|TRBV27|TRBJ2-7|NA
TGTGCCAGCAGTTCAAACCTCGGACAGAGGCACGAGCAGTACTTC
CASSSNLGQRHEQYF
>NA|13|TRBV11-2|TRBJ1-1|NA
TGTGCCAGCAGAGTTACAGGGCCCACTGAAGCTTTCTTT
CASRVTGPTEAFF
>TRBD2|15|TRBV14|TRBJ2-7|NA
TGTGCCAGCAGCCAAGGGGCGGGAGTAAACTACGAGCAGTACTTC
CASSQGAGVNYEQYF
>TRBD2|12|TRBV28|TRBJ2-7|NA
TGTGCCAGCAGATCCGGGAGGCACGAGCAGTACTTC
CASRSGRHEQYF
>NA|15|TRBV19|TRBJ2-2|NA
TGTGCCAGTACCCATGCGGCTAAATGGGTCGGGGAGCTGTTTTTT
CASTHAAKWVGELFF
>NA|16|TRBV11-2|TRBJ2-7|NA
TGTGCCAGCAGCTTTTCCACCCAGCGGAAAAATTACGAGCAGTACTTC
CASSFSTQRKNYEQYF
>TRBD1|17|TRBV27|TRBJ2-5|NA
TGTGCCAGCAGTTTACAGGGGGATCAGAGGACAGAAGAGACCCAGTACTTC
CASSLQGDQRTEETQYF
>TRBD2|17|TRBV7-8|TRBJ2-3|NA
TGTGCCAGCATCCCCGAGGGTACTAGCGGGAGCCCAGATACGCAGTATTTT
CASIPEGTSGSPDTQYF
>NA|15|TRBV19|TRBJ1-5|once
TGTGCCAGTAGTACCGACATAAAGCCCTATCAGCCCCAGCATTTT
CASSTDIKPYQPQHF
>NA|13|TRBV11-3|TRBJ1-1|NA
TGTGCCAGCAGCTTCAGGGGAGGGACTGAAGCTTTCTTT
CASSFRGGTEAFF
>TRBD1|19|TRBV14|TRBJ1-2|NA
TGTGCCAGCAGCCAAGATCTCTCCGGACAGGGGGCAACTAACTATGGCTACACCTTC
CASSQDLSGQGATNYGYTF
>NA|17|TRBV12-5|TRBJ2-2|NA
TGTGCTAGTGGTTCCCTCCCGTACAGGGTGAGGACCGGGGAGCTGTTTTTT
CASGSLPYRVRTGELFF